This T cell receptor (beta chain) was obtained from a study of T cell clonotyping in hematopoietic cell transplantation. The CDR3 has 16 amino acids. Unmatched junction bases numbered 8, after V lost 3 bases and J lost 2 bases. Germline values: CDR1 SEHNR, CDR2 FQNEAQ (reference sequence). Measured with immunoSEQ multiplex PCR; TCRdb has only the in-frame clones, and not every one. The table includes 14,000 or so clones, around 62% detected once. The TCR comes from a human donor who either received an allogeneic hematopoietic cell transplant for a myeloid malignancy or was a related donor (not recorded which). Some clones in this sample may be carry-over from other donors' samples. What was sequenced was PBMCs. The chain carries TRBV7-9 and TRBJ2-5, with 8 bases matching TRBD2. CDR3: CASSFVLAVYQETQYF. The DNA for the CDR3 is TGTGCCAGCAGCTTCGTACTAGCGGTCTATCAAGAGACCCAGTACTTC.